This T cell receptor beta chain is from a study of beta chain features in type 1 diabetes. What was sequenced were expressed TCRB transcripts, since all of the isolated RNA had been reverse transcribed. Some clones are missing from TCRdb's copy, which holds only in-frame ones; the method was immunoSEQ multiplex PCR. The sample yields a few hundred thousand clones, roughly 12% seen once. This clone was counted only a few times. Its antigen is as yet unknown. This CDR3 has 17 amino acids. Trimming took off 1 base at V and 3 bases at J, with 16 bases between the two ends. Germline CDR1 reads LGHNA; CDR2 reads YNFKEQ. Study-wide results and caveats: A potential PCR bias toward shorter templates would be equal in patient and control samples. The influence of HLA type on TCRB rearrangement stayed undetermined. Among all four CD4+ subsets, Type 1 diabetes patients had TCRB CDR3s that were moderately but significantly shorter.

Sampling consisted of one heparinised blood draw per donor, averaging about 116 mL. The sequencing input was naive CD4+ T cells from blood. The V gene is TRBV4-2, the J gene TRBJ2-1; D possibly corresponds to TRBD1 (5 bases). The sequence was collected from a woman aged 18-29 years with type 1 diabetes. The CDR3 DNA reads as TGTGCCAGCAGCCAAGGCCCTGGGGCACCCAGCTACAATGAGCAGTTCTTC. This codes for CASSQGPGAPSYNEQFF.